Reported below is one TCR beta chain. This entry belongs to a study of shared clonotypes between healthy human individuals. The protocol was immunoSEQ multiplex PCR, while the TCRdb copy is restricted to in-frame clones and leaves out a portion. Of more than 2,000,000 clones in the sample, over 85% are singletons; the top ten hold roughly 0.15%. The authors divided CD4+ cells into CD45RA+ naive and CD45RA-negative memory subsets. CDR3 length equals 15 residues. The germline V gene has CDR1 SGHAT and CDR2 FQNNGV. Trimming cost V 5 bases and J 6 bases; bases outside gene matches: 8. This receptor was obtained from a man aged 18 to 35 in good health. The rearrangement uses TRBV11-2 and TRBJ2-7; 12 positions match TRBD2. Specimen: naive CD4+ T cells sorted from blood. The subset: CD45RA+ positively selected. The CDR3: CASSPGLAGLSEQYF. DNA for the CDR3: TGTGCCAGCAGCCCCGGACTAGCGGGGCTATCCGAGCAGTACTTC.